This T cell receptor beta chain was sequenced during a study of shared clonotypes between healthy human individuals. The CDR3 is made up of 15 amino acids. The junction had 11 bases not matched to a gene; V was cut back by 6 bases and J by 10 bases. In germline, CDR1 is LNHDA, CDR2 SQIVND (reference sequence). TCRdb keeps only in-frame clones here, not all; method: immunoSEQ multiplex PCR. This sample yields a few million clones, of which around 90% are seen a single time; 0.13% to 0.15% belongs to the top ten. V gene TRBV19 combines with J gene TRBJ1-6; 8 nucleotides agree with TRBD1. Sample: naive CD4+ T cells sorted from blood. Documented subset: CD45RA+ positively selected. This clonotype originated in a man aged 18 to 29 in good health. The CDR3 here is CASRGEDRELSPLHF. The CDR3 nucleotides read TGTGCCAGTAGGGGGGAGGACAGGGAATTGTCACCCCTCCACTTT.